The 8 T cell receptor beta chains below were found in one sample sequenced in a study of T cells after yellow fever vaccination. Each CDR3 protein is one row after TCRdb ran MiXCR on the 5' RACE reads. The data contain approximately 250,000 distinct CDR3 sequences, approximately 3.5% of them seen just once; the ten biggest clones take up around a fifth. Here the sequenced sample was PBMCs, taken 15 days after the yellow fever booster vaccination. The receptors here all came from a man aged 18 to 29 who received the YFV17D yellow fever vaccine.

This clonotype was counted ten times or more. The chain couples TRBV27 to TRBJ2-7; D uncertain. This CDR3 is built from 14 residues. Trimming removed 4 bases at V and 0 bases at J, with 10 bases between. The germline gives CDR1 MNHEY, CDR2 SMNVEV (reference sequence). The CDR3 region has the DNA TGTGCCAGCAGTTGGAAGTCGAGCTCCTACGAGCAGTACGTC. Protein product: CASSWKSSSYEQYV.

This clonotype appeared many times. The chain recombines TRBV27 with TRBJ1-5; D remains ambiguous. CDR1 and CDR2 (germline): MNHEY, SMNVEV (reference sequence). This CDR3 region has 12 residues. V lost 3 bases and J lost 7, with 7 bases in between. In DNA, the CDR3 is TGTGCCAGCAGTTTCTTGGGGCAGCCCCAGCATTTT. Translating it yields CASSFLGQPQHF.

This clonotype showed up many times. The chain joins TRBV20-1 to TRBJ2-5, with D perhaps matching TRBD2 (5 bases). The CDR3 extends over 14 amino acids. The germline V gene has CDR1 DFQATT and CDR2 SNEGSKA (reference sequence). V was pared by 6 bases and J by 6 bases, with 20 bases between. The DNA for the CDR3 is TGCAGTGCGCGCGCGGGTGGGAGCATGCAGACCCAGTACTTC. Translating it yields CSARAGGSMQTQYF.

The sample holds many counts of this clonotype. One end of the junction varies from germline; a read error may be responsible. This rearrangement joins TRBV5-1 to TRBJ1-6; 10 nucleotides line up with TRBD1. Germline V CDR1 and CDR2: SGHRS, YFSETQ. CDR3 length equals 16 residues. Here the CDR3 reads CASSLDTGTGVQPRDF. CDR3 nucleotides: TGCGCCAGCAGCTTGGACACCGGGACAGGGGTCCAACCGAGAGACTTT. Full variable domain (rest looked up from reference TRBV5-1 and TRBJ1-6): KAGVTQTPRYLIKTRGQQVTLSCSPISGHRSVSWYQQTPGQGLQFLFEYFSETQRNKGNFPGRFSGRQFSNSRSEMNVSTLELGDSALYLCASSLDTGTGVQPRDFGNGTRLTVT.

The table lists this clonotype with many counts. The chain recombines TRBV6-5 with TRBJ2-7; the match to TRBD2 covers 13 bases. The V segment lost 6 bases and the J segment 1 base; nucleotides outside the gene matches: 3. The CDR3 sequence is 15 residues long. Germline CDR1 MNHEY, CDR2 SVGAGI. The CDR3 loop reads CASRGLAGPSYEQYF. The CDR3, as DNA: TGTGCCAGCAGGGGACTAGCGGGGCCTTCCTACGAGCAGTACTTC.

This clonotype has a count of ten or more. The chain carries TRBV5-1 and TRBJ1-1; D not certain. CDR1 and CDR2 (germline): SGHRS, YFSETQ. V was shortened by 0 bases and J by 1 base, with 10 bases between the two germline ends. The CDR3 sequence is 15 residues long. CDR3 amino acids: CASSLGDLKNTEAFF. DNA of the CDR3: TGCGCCAGCAGCTTGGGCGACTTAAAGAACACTGAAGCTTTCTTT.

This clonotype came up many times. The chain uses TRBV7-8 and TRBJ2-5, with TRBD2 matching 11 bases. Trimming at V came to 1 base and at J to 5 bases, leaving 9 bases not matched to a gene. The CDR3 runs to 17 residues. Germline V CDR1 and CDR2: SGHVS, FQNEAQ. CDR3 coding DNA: TGTGCCAGCAGCTTAGTCATAACTAGCGGGGGTAGGGAGACCCAGTACTTC. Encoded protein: CASSLVITSGGRETQYF.

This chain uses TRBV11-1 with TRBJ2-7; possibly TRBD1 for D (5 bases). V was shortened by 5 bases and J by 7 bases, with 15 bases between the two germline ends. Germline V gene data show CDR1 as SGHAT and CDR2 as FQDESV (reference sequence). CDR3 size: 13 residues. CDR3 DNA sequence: TGTGCCAGCAGCAGTCGACAGTCTTGGGAGCAGTACTTC. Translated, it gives CASSSRQSWEQYF. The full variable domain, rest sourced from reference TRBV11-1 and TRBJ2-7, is EAEVAQSPRYKITEKSQAVAFWCDPISGHATLYWYRQILGQGPELLVQFQDESVVDDSQLPKDRFSAERLKGVDSTLKIQPAELGDSAMYLCASSSRQSWEQYFGPGTRLTVT.